This passage covers 19 T cell receptor beta chains from one sample sequenced in a study of human T cells and chemical hapten exposure. Each CDR3 protein is one row after TCRdb ran MiXCR on the RACE reads. Here the sample spans 70,000 to 90,000 distinct CDR3 sequences, over 9.5% being singletons. Time point denoted: patch test 2, 6 weeks after DPC sensitization. Treatment of the sample: therapeutic diphenylcyclopropenone sensitization with weekly scalp DPC. The sequenced sample was whole blood, obtained in connection with sensitization to the hapten diphenylcyclopropenone (DPC). Receptor source: a woman aged 45-65 years with alopecia areata. Some clones in this sample may be carry-over from other donors' samples.

The gene calls are TRBV28 and TRBJ2-2; 9 nucleotides line up with TRBD1. The CDR3 loop spans 14 amino acids. The ends lost 11 bases at V and 6 bases at J; junction bases unmatched: 10. From germline, CDR1 is MDHEN and CDR2 SYDVKM. CDR3 DNA sequence: TGTGCCTACCCGGGACAGGGATACTCCGGGGAGCTGTTTTTT. It yields the protein CAYPGQGYSGELFF.

This clonotype was seen ten or more times. The chain employs TRBV19 and TRBJ1-5; D gene unclear. The germline CDR1 and CDR2 sequences are LNHDA and SQIVND (reference sequence). The V end lost 3 bases, the J end lost 5 bases, and 11 bases lay between the germline ends. CDR3 length: 14 residues. The CDR3 nucleotides are TGTGCCAGTAGTATCGTAGGAGACCATCAGCCCCAGCATTTT. It codes for CASSIVGDHQPQHF.

The sample holds a few counts of this clonotype. The chain combines TRBV20-1 with TRBJ2-4; the D call may be TRBD1 or TRBD2 (6 bases each). The germline gives CDR1 DFQATT, CDR2 SNEGSKA (reference sequence). The CDR3 contains 14 residues. The germline V and J ends were trimmed by 7 bases and 6 bases, with 19 bases remaining between them. CDR3 protein: CSGRGEPLLNIQYF. Here the CDR3 DNA reads TGCAGTGGGAGGGGGGAGCCCCTCCTAAACATTCAGTACTTC.

The rearrangement uses TRBV11-2 and TRBJ2-3; 8 nucleotides match TRBD2. The CDR3 is 15 amino acids. The J segment lost 3 bases and the V segment lost 5 bases, leaving 7 bases of the junction unmatched. Germline CDR1 and CDR2: SGHAT and FQNNGV. As DNA, the CDR3 is TGTGCCAGCAGCACCCAGCGGGAGAGGACAGATACGCAGTATTTT. This translates into CASSTQRERTDTQYF.

The rearrangement uses TRBV29-1 and TRBJ2-1; 7 nucleotides align to TRBD1. V was clipped by 4 bases and J by 3 bases; unmatched bases: 6. The CDR3 covers 14 residues. The germline V gene has CDR1 SQVTM and CDR2 ANQGSEA. This CDR3 is CSVGDRRFYNEQFF. The CDR3 region has the DNA TGCAGCGTTGGGGACAGACGATTCTACAATGAGCAGTTCTTC.

The gene calls are TRBV28 and TRBJ2-1; perhaps TRBD2 as D (6 bases). The germline V gene encodes CDR1 MDHEN and CDR2 SYDVKM. V was cut by 4 bases and J by 8 bases, with 21 bases left in between. This CDR3 contains 16 residues. The chain's CDR3 is CASSYRRDLRAYEQFF. The CDR3 coding sequence is TGTGCCAGCAGTTACCGGCGGGACCTCCGGGCGTATGAGCAGTTCTTC.

Only a few counts were recorded for this clonotype. The chain couples TRBV20-1 to TRBJ1-2, with TRBD1 matching 9 bases. V shed 0 bases, J shed 2 bases, and the junction held 4 bases outside the gene matches. In germline, CDR1 is DFQATT, CDR2 SNEGSKA (reference sequence). The CDR3 spans 15 residues. Here the CDR3 reads CSARDPGQGNYGYTF. The DNA of the CDR3 is TGCAGTGCTAGAGATCCTGGACAGGGGAACTATGGCTACACCTTC.

The chain links TRBV9 to TRBJ1-1, with D possibly matching TRBD1 (6 bases). CDR3 length equals 14 residues. CDR1 and CDR2 (germline): SGDLS, YYNGEE. V dropped 2 bases and J dropped 0 bases, with 8 bases sitting between them. The CDR3 region has the DNA TGTGCCAGCAGCGTCGGACAGTTGAACACTGAAGCTTTCTTT. Its translation is CASSVGQLNTEAFF. Variable domain in full (rest from reference TRBV9 and TRBJ1-1): DSGVTQTPKHLITATGQRVTLRCSPRSGDLSVYWYQQSLDQGLQFLIQYYNGEERAKGNILERFSAQQFPDLHSELNLSSLELGDSALYFCASSVGQLNTEAFFGQGTRLTVV.

This clonotype was picked up many times. The chain has TRBV6-6 and TRBJ1-5, with 7 positions matching TRBD1. CDR1 is MNHNY, CDR2 SVGAGI, per germline (reference sequence). Trimming took 6 bases from V and 1 from J; bases not matched to a gene: 6. The CDR3 contains 15 residues. CDR3 amino acids: CASSSGQESNQPQHF. CDR3 in DNA: TGTGCCAGCAGCTCCGGACAGGAAAGCAATCAGCCCCAGCATTTT.

This clonotype was seen ten or more times. The chain recombines TRBV7-2 with TRBJ2-3; 7 nucleotides match TRBD2. In germline, CDR1 is SGHTA, CDR2 FQGNSA. The CDR3 runs to 16 residues. J was trimmed by 6 bases and V by 0 bases; bases with no gene match: 9. CDR3 DNA sequence: TGTGCCAGCAGCTTAGCGGGAGGGACTGTTTTGGATACGCAGTATTTT. This translates into CASSLAGGTVLDTQYF.

V gene TRBV28 combines with J gene TRBJ1-1; tentative D call: TRBD1 (5 bases). The CDR3 is made up of 12 amino acids. Looked up from germline, CDR1 is MDHEN and CDR2 is SYDVKM. V was shortened by 6 bases and J by 3 bases, with 8 bases between the two germline ends. The CDR3 sequence: CASRTAYTEAFF. CDR3 DNA: TGTGCCAGCAGGACAGCTTACACTGAAGCTTTCTTT.

This clonotype has a handful of counts. The V gene is TRBV20-1, the J gene TRBJ1-1; D possibly corresponds to TRBD1 (6 bases). Germline V gene data show CDR1 as DFQATT and CDR2 as SNEGSKA (reference sequence). CDR3 size: 14 residues. The V end lost 6 bases, the J end lost 5 bases, and 19 bases lay between the germline ends. CDR3 in DNA: TGCAGTGCAAGTGGACAGCCCCTCGAGACTGAAGCTTTCTTT. This gives the protein CSASGQPLETEAFF.

In this sample, this clonotype turned up a few times. The genes are TRBV20-1 and TRBJ2-1; TRBD1 or TRBD2 may be the D gene (5 bases each). The CDR3 runs 17 residues. Germline V gene lookup returns CDR1 DFQATT and CDR2 SNEGSKA (reference sequence). Trimming cost V 5 bases and J 0 bases, with 20 bases left between them. The CDR3 DNA follows: TGCAGTGCTCGACGAGGGGCGGACGCACGCTCCTACAATGAGCAGTTCTTC. It translates to CSARRGADARSYNEQFF.

The rearrangement uses TRBV6-5 and TRBJ2-7; no reliable D call. Germline V gives CDR1 MNHEY, CDR2 SVGAGI. This CDR3 spans 17 amino acids. Trimming removed 0 bases at V and 4 bases at J, with 19 bases between. CDR3 protein: CASSYSAGQQFLYEQYF. CDR3 bases: TGTGCCAGCAGTTACTCGGCTGGGCAGCAGTTTCTTTACGAGCAGTACTTC.

This clonotype was seen a handful of times. V usage is TRBV12-3 or TRBV12-4 and J usage is TRBJ2-7; 14 positions agree with TRBD2. This CDR3 spans 15 amino acids. With V trimmed by 5 bases and J by 5 bases, 5 bases remained unmatched. CDR3 loop: CASSPGLAGAHEQYF. CDR3 coding DNA: TGTGCCAGCAGTCCGGGACTAGCGGGAGCCCACGAGCAGTACTTC.

The gene calls are TRBV30 and TRBJ2-6; TRBD1 might be the D (6 bases). Trimming shortened V by 1 base and J by 0 bases, and 22 bases separated the two germline ends. There are 20 residues in the CDR3. In germline, CDR1 is GTSNPN, CDR2 SVGIG (reference sequence). CDR3 loop: CAWSGAGPLTGSSGANVLTF. DNA of the CDR3: TGTGCCTGGAGTGGAGCTGGACCCCTAACAGGGAGCTCTGGGGCCAACGTCCTGACTTTC.

This clonotype appeared many times. The gene calls are TRBV7-6 and TRBJ2-5, with D hard to call. The CDR3 runs to 10 residues. The V end was cut by 7 bases, the J end by 4 bases, with 4 bases between. CDR1 is SGHVS and CDR2 is FNYEAQ in the germline V gene. The CDR3 is CASKLETQYF. For the CDR3, the DNA is TGTGCCAGCAAGTTAGAGACCCAGTACTTC.

The rearrangement uses TRBV7-2 and TRBJ2-1; 7 bases line up with TRBD2. This CDR3 is 15 amino acids long. Germline values: CDR1 SGHTA, CDR2 FQGNSA. Losses at the gene ends were 6 bases for V and 0 bases for J; bases not matched to a gene: 5. For the CDR3, the DNA is TGTGCCAGCAGGCTGACTAGCCTCTCCTACAATGAGCAGTTCTTC. This translates into CASRLTSLSYNEQFF.

CDR3 loop: CASGPAGGHEAFF. DNA for the CDR3: TGCGCCAGCGGCCCCGCCGGGGGCCATGAAGCTTTCTTT. The V call is TRBV5-1, the J call TRBJ1-1; tentative D call: TRBD1 (6 bases). The CDR3 has 13 amino acids. Germline assignment: CDR1 SGHRS and CDR2 YFSETQ. V was clipped by 7 bases and J by 7 bases, with 17 bases between them.